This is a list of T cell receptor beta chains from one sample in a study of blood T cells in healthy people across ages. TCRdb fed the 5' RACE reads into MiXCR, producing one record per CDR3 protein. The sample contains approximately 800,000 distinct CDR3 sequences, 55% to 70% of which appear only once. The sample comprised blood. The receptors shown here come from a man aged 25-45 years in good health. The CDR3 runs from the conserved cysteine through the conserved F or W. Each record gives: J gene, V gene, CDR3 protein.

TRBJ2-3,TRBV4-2,CASSQLTGLSTDTQYF
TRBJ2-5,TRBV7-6,CASSLVSVKVETQYF
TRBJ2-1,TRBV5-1,CASSPLGFSYNEQFF
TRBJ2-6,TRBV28,CASKNVYSGANVLTF
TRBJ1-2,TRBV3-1,CTSSQLPGNYGYTF
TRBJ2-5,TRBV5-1,CASWQGGAQETQYF
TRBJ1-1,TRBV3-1,CASSQVKGPGTEAFF
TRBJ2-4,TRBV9,CASSPNPGIQYF
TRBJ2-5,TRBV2,CAGRKYSGGQETQYF
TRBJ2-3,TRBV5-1,CASSLALAANTQYF
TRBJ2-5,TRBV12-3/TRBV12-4,CASSPGGRAQYF
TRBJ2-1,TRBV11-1,CASSPAGREYRGHEQFF
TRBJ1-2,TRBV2,CASSGSTSGGYTF
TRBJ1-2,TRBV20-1,CSARPSLGGGYSGYTF
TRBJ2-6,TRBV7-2,CASSSPPSGANVLTF
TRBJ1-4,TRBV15,CATSRGNEVREKLFF
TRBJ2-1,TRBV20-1,CSARDLEPPSEQFF
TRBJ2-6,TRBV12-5,CASGLVRDRGTGANVLTF
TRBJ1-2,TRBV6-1,CASSSSLGTFYGYTF
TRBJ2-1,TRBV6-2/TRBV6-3,CASMRSGTKGHNEQFF
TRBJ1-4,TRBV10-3,CAISESSRATNEKLFF